This TCR beta chain was recorded in a study of blood T cell repertoires in COVID-19. Overall study context: Spain, Italy and the United States supplied samples that represented acute and convalescent COVID-19. Sample material is recorded as cDNA or gDNA derived from T cells, B-cell-depleted T cells, or PBMCs.

CDR3 length: 16 amino acids. Trimming cost V 1 base and J 7 bases, with 19 bases left between them. Germline CDR1 LGHDT, CDR2 YNNKEL (reference sequence). Authors' processing steps: Amplification from reference gene primers served as the basis for estimated nucleated cell counts. The method was immunoSEQ multiplex PCR; TCRdb's version includes in-frame clones alone and lacks a portion of them. V, J and clone size reflect that table, while D and trimming were determined from the DNA. Of around 100,000 clones listed, 70% to 90% are singletons. The sequencing input was peripheral blood. The V call is TRBV3-1 (or the pseudogene TRBV3-2), the J call TRBJ1-2; possibly TRBD1 for D (6 bases). The sequence derives from a human donor in a cohort sampled during active COVID-19. The CDR3 protein is CASSQVIPTGGRGYTF. The CDR3, as DNA: TGTGCCAGCAGCCAAGTTATCCCGACAGGCGGTCGTGGCTACACCTTC.